This T cell receptor beta chain was sequenced in a study of cytomegalovirus exposure and HLA in healthy donors. This CDR3 has 15 amino acids. CDR1 and CDR2 from the germline V gene are MNHEY and SMNVEV (reference sequence). V lost 6 bases to trimming and J lost 6 bases; unmatched junction nucleotides: 12. PCR primers comprised 60 Vbeta and 13 Jbeta primers. Only in-frame clones appear in the TCRdb table, and some are missing; sequencing was by immunoSEQ multiplex PCR. The data show 85,000 to 120,000 clones, roughly 70% seen once. This chain connects TRBV27 to TRBJ2-7, with TRBD2 identical over 9 bases. The source material was PBMCs. The TCR comes from a male donor in good health and CMV-seropositive. In nucleotides, the CDR3 is TGTGCCAGCAGCCCTCGAGGTAGCGGGAGTCCCGAGCAGTACTTC. Residues: CASSPRGSGSPEQYF.